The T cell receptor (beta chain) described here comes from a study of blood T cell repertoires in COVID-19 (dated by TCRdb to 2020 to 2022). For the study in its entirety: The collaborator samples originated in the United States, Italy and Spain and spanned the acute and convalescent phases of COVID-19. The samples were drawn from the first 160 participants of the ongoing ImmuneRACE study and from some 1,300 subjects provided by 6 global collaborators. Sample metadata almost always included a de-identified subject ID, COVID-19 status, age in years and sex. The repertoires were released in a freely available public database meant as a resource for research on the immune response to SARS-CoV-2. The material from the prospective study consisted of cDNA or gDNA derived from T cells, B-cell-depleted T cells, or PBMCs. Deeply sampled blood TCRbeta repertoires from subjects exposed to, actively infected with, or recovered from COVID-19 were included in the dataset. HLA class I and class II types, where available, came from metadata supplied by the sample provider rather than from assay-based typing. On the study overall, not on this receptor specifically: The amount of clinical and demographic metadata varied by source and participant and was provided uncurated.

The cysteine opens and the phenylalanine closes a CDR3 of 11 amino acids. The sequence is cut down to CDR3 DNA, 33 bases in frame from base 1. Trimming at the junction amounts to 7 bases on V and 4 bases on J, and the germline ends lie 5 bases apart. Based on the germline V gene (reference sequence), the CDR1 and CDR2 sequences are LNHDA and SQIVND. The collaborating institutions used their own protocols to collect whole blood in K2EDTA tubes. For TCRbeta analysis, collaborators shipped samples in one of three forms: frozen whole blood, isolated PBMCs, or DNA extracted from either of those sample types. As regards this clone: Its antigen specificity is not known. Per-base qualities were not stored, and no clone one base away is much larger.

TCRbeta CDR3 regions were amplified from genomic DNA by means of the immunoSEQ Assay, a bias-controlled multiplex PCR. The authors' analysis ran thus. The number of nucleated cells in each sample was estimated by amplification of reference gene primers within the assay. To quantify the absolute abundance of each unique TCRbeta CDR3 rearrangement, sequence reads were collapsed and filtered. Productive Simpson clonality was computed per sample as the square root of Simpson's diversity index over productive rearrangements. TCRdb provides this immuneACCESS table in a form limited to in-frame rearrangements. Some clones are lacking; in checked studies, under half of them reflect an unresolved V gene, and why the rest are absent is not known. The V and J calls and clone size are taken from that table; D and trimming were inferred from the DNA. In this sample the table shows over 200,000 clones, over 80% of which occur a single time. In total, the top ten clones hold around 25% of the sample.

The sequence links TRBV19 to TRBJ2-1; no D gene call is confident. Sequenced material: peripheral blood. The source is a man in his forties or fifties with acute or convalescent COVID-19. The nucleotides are TGTGCCAGTAAACAGTACAATGAGCAGTTCTTC. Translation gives CASKQYNEQFF.